This TCR beta chain is from a study of cytomegalovirus exposure and HLA in healthy donors (dated by TCRdb to about 2017). Describing the broader study: An earlier analysis of roughly 570 of the donors reported approximately 260 Gb of sequence data and roughly 120 million unique TCR beta sequences obtained from about 180 million T cells. An early release that covered 500 to 800 HLA-typed donors contained approximately 300 gigabases of sequencing data and tens of millions of unique TCR sequences. The genetic ancestry cluster associated with self-reported Caucasian donors included 65% to 90% of the 300 to 400 genotyped donors. The aim of the study was to test whether cataloging public T cell receptors could identify signatures of past pathogen exposure. Using immunosequencing, the study profiled T cell repertoires from some 670 subjects and related those repertoires to cytomegalovirus serostatus. Besides the first cohort of approximately 710 subjects, a separate validation cohort made up of over a hundred different subjects was used. To predict cytomegalovirus infection status, the study combined high-throughput TCR immunosequencing, statistical association of individual TCRs with disease status, and machine learning. To study patterns of TCR occurrence, a later analysis re-analyzed previously published TCR beta repertoires from around 670 donors and added high-resolution HLA genotyping. Rather than using new phenotypic data, the later analysis identified candidate immune exposures from TCR beta sequences and from how often those sequences occurred across donors. To decide whether each TCR beta V gene segment behaved as functional or pseudogenic, an earlier analysis of 587 of the donors relied on high-throughput TCR beta sequencing. Donor age, sex, ethnicity and CMV serostatus were collected together with the repertoire data. A later genetic analysis used genome-wide SNP genotypes for about 60% of the roughly 700 donors, treating that subset as a discovery cohort. Every repertoire in the discovery cohort had been generated on one and the same sequencing platform. Both class I and class II loci were covered by HLA typing, at four-digit resolution. Typing coverage varied by locus: roughly 629-640 donors for A, B, C, DRB1 and DQB1; approximately 500 for DQA1; over 600 for DPA1; about 450 for DPB1. Because of strong linkage in the cohort, roughly five DR-DQ haplotypes were treated as single units for association and clustering. Among several hundred genotyped donors of the cohort, an average of roughly 230,000 unique TCR beta nucleotide sequences was sequenced per donor, of which about 18% were non-productive.

The CDR3 sequence holds 12 residues, the cysteine and phenylalanine included. Kept here is only the CDR3 DNA, which spans 36 bases and is read in frame from base 1. The germline V gene (reference sequence) yields SEHNR for CDR1 and FQNEAQ for CDR2. Between the V and J ends, shortened by 4 bases and 7 bases respectively, the junction contains 11 bases. Library prep was done by the immunoSEQ multiplex PCR assay. For the multiplex PCR, a mixture combining 60 forward primers for TCR Vbeta segments and 13 reverse primers for TCR Jbeta segments was used. A multiplex PCR assay on genomic DNA amplified the CDR3 region of rearranged TCR beta genes. The Illumina HiSeq System was used to sequence the amplified TCR beta libraries as 87-base-pair reads. The study's own analysis went as follows. A later analysis counted about 76 million unique TCR beta chains across the 550 to 750 repertoires, and roughly 9.9 million of these chains were shared by at least two donors. Raw reads were error-corrected and collapsed into unique sequences with a nearest-neighbor algorithm that merged closely related sequences to remove PCR and sequencing errors. Alignment of CDR3 sequences to IMGT reference sequences was used to assign V, D and J gene segments. Each retained sequence needed at least a six-nucleotide match to both a V gene segment and a J gene segment. Rearrangements were called productive when the CDR3 lacked stop codons and stayed in frame with V and J; all others were non-productive. Following IMGT convention, CDR3 was defined as the stretch from the second conserved V-encoded cysteine up to the conserved J-encoded phenylalanine. Sequences without an unambiguous match to a single V gene segment were excluded from the earlier analysis of a few hundred of the donors. An earlier analysis of a few hundred of the donors classified V segments as functional when productive rearrangements were above 56.7% and as segregating when the standard deviation between donors was above 5%. A statistical classification framework was built for diagnosing cytomegalovirus status from the catalog of TCR beta chain sequences. In a later analysis, V and J genes were assigned by comparing TCR nucleotide sequences against IMGT/GENE-DB human TR gene sequences. In a later analysis, CDR3 sequences and most-parsimonious VDJ recombination scenarios were assigned using the TCRdist pipeline. A later analysis defined each TCR beta chain by its CDR3 amino acid sequence plus V-gene family, and excluded reads lacking a unique V-gene family. A later analysis removed several hundred highly shared, low-generation-probability nucleotide sequences to deal with suspected cross-contamination and a sequencing artifact. In a later analysis, a clonal expansion index was calculated for each public chain from normalized within-repertoire ranks of inferred template counts. A later analysis computed generation probabilities with a VDJ recombination model fitted to out-of-frame rearrangements, and checked the results against IGoR. In a later analysis, TCR-TCR, TCR-HLA and TCR-CMV co-occurrence was scored with hypergeometric tests, and a repertoire-size bias correction was applied to TCR pairs. A later analysis estimated false discovery rates by permuting HLA or CMV assignments 20 times. In a later analysis, co-occurring TCRs were grouped using DBSCAN, and TCRdist sequence similarity was added for clustering within HLA-allele-positive subsets. Repertoires with fewer than 30,000 or more than 120,000 public chains were left out of co-occurrence clustering, as were a handful of repertoires with anomalous nucleotide sharing. In its TCRdb copy, this immuneACCESS table keeps in-frame sequences only and misses some clones. Where compared with another copy, unresolved V genes explain less than half of these, and the others have no known cause. D and trimming were read from the DNA, whereas the V and J calls and clone size are those reported in that table. Present in this sample are roughly 140,000 clones, around four fifths of which were seen just once. More than 3% of the sample is held by the ten biggest clonotypes.

The cohort consisted of some 670 healthy bone marrow donors. All cohort members were sampled while nominally healthy, although unrecorded immune exposures were likely present. The donor tested CMV seronegative, placing the donor among the 350 or so seronegative members of the cohort. A peripheral blood sample was collected from each donor, and TCR beta sequencing was performed on peripheral blood mononuclear cells. Genomic DNA was extracted from the blood cell samples with the Qiagen DNeasy Blood Extraction Kit. Remarks on this clone: Its antigen remains unidentified. No base quality values were provided; no much bigger clone lies one nucleotide off.

What the work shows at the level of the full study, not this receptor alone: According to a later analysis, parvovirus B19, influenza, CMV and Epstein-Barr virus appeared linked to several top co-occurrence clusters. In a later analysis, HLA-associated TCR beta chains were found to be more clonally expanded and to have lower generation probabilities than equally common non-associated chains. Sequencing depth was assumed to be roughly uniform across donors in the presence/absence analyses, though that assumption may not hold. Because counts were too low, some 17 rarely observed V segments, including chromosome 9 orphons, were excluded from the earlier analysis of roughly 580 of the donors. A later genetic analysis reported fewer N-insertions in productive TCRs among donors in an Asian-associated ancestry cluster than the approximately 700-donor mean. A further reported finding was that TCR beta sequences accurately predicted the HLA-A and HLA-B alleles for most subjects in the first cohort. Linkage disequilibrium might explain the correlated functional status among segregating V segments, but an unknown experimental factor could not be excluded. CMV serostatus was the only immune exposure information available for the cohort. In an earlier analysis of around 500 of the donors, most TCR beta V segments appeared in productive rearrangements about 87% or about 30% of the time, broadly matching IMGT annotations. A few of the identified cytomegalovirus-associated TCR beta chains were confirmed in vitro to be specific for cytomegalovirus antigens. Because some donors lacked HLA typing at each locus, the association tests relied only on the typed subset. A group of highly shared sequence variants was considered likely to be a technical artifact of the sequencing pipeline. It was suggested by the authors that the approach could potentially be generalized to other disease states and immunological phenotypes. The study gave a list of about 170 TCR beta chains associated with cytomegalovirus. At a false discovery rate of 0.05, a later analysis linked about 16,000 TCR beta sequences to specific HLA alleles. A later genetic analysis associated a missense DCLRE1C variant with V-gene and J-gene trimming of TCR beta chains, and an independent cohort replicated the association. In this cohort, only TCR beta chains were sequenced, and detectable features were limited by the absence of alpha or paired-chain data. In a later analysis, the rate of TCR association differed among HLA loci, with DRB1 alleles having the most associated TCRs and HLA-C alleles having the fewest. Most TCR sequences were seen in very few donors, while some public TCRs were found in many individuals. A later analysis found that most CMV-associated TCR beta chains appeared HLA-restricted, with HLA associations seemingly driven largely by CMV exposure. Some IMGT-functional V segments, including TRBV6-2 and TRBV6-3, could not be told apart with the 87-base-pair reads, so those segments were excluded. Cytomegalovirus status was reported to be diagnosed by the classifier with high specificity and sensitivity in both the original and validation cohorts. Assigning TCR associations to individual alleles was difficult when HLA alleles, especially DR and DQ, strongly co-occurred.

The clonotype comes from a male donor in good health and CMV-seronegative. The sequenced sample consisted of PBMCs. The chain couples TRBV7-9 to TRBJ2-7; TRBD2 is perhaps the D gene, given 6 matching bases. The sequenced DNA is TGTGCCAGCAGCTCCAAGGCGGGGGAGCAGTACTTC. This sequence encodes CASSSKAGEQYF.